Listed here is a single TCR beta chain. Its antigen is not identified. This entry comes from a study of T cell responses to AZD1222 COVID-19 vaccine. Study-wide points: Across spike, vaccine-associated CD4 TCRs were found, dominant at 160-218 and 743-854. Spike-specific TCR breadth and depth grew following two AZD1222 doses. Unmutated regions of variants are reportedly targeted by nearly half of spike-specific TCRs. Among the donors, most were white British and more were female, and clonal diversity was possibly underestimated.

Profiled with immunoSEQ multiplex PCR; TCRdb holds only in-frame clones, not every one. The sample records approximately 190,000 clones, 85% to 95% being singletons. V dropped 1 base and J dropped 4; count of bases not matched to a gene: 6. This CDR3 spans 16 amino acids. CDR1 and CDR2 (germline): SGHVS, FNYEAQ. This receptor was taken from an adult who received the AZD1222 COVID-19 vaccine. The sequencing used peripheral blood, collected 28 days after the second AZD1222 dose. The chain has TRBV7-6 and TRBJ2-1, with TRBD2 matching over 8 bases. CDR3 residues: CASSLEASGLYNEQFF. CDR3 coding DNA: TGTGCCAGCAGCTTAGAGGCTAGCGGGTTATACAATGAGCAGTTCTTC.